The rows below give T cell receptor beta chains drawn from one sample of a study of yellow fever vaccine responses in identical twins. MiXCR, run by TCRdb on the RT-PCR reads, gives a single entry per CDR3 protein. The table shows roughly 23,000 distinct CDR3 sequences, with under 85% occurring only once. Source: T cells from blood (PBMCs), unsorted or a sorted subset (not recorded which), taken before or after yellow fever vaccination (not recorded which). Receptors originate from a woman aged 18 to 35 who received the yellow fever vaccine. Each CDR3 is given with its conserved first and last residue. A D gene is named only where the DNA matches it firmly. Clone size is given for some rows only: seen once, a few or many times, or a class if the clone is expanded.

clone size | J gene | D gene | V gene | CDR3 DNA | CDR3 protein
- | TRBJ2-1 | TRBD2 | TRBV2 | TGTGCCAGCCCCGGGCTAGCGGGAAGCAATGAGCAGTTCTTC | CASPGLAGSNEQFF
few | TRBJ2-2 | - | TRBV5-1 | TGCGCCAGCAGCTTGTCAGGTGGGACGCCCGGGGAGCTGTTTTTT | CASSLSGGTPGELFF
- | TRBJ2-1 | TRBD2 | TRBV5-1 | TGCGCCAGCAGCGACACGGGAGGTCCCTACAATGAGCAGTTCTTC | CASSDTGGPYNEQFF
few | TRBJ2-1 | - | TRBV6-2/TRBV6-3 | TGTGCCAGCAGTTACATTAGACAGTTGGGCCTCTCCTACAATGAGCAGTTCTTC | CASSYIRQLGLSYNEQFF